This paragraph covers one T cell receptor (beta chain) sequence. V dropped 2 bases and J dropped 3; count of bases not matched to a gene: 6. From germline, CDR1 is MNHEY and CDR2 SVGAGI. There are 16 residues in the CDR3. The data were obtained in a study of blood T cell repertoires in COVID-19. Whole-study context: COVID-19 samples collected from the United States, Italy and Spain covered acute and convalescent phases.

Here immunoSEQ multiplex PCR was the method, and the copy in TCRdb shows in-frame clones only, minus some. Here the sample spans about 80,000 clones, approximately 80% being singletons. The TCR was taken from a man older than 75 with acute or convalescent COVID-19. Sequenced: peripheral blood. The V call is TRBV6-5, the J call TRBJ1-3; 8 bases align to TRBD1. CDR3 loop: CASSYSQGAFGNTIYF. The CDR3, as DNA: TGTGCCAGCAGTTACAGTCAGGGGGCTTTTGGAAACACCATATATTTT.